This T cell receptor (beta chain) came from a study of T cell changes during pregnancy in multiple sclerosis. Data came from immunoSEQ multiplex PCR; TCRdb stores just in-frame clones and leaves some out. The data contain about 89,000 clones, 92% of them singletons. The CDR3 length is 17 residues. Per germline, CDR1 LNHDA and CDR2 SQIVND (reference sequence). Trimming took 0 bases from V and 5 from J; bases not matched to a gene: 10. The V gene is TRBV19, the J gene TRBJ2-7; 10 bases align to TRBD1. Sample: peripheral blood, taken after pregnancy. The receptor comes from a female donor in good health, enrolled as a control in a pregnancy study. The CDR3, as DNA: TGTGCCAGTAGTATAGATCCCCCCGACAGGGGGCGCGACGAGCAGTACTTC. Its protein is CASSIDPPDRGRDEQYF.